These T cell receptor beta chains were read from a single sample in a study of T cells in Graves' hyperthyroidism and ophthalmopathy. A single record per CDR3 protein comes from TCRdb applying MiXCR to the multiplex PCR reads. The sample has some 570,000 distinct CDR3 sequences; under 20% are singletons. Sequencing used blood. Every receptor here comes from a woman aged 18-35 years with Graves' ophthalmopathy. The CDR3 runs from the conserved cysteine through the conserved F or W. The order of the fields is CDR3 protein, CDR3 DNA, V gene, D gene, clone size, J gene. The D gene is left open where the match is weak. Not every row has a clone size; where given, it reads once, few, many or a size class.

CSVGTVEKLFF	TGCAGCGTGGGGACAGTTGAAAAACTGTTTTTT	TRBV29-1	TRBD1	few	TRBJ1-4
CASKGPAVTEETQYF	TGTGCCAGTAAGGGTCCGGCAGTTACTGAAGAGACCCAGTACTTC	TRBV19	-	-	TRBJ2-5
CATSGEVGTDTQYF	TGTGCCACCAGCGGAGAGGTGGGCACAGATACGCAGTATTTT	TRBV15	-	-	TRBJ2-3
CASSTYGQSGGYTF	TGTGCCAGTAGTACTTATGGACAATCCGGTGGCTACACCTTC	TRBV19	-	few	TRBJ1-2
CASSAGQGSNSPLHF	TGTGCCAGTAGTGCGGGACAGGGGTCAAATTCACCCCTCCACTTT	TRBV19	TRBD1	many	TRBJ1-6
CASSPKRGDYGYTF	TGTGCCAGCTCACCCAAGCGGGGTGACTATGGCTACACCTTC	TRBV18	-	many	TRBJ1-2
CASSKGQANTGELFF	TGTGCCAGTAGCAAAGGACAGGCTAACACCGGGGAGCTGTTTTTT	TRBV19	TRBD1	once	TRBJ2-2
CASSFSGAGTSTDTQYF	TGTGCCAGCAGTTTTAGCGGCGCTGGAACTAGCACAGATACGCAGTATTTT	TRBV28	-	many	TRBJ2-3
CASSSVGGTSGAYEQYF	TGTGCCAGCAGCTCCGTTGGCGGGACTAGCGGGGCCTACGAGCAGTACTTC	TRBV7-9	TRBD2	many	TRBJ2-7
CASSEAGRDNQPQHF	TGTGCCAGCAGTGAAGCGGGCAGGGACAATCAGCCCCAGCATTTT	TRBV2	-	many	TRBJ1-5
CASSDRTGGSSPLHF	TGCGCCAGCAGTGACCGGACAGGGGGTAGTTCACCCCTCCACTTT	TRBV10-2	TRBD1	-	TRBJ1-6
CASWAGYEKLFF	TGTGCGAGCTGGGCAGGCTATGAAAAACTGTTTTTT	TRBV12-3/TRBV12-4	-	many	TRBJ1-4
CASSSRWLAVPKTYNEQFF	TGTGCCAGCAGCTCAAGATGGTTAGCGGTACCCAAAACCTACAATGAGCAGTTCTTC	TRBV7-8	-	-	TRBJ2-1
CASRGFRGSTEAFF	TGTGCCAGCAGGGGCTTCAGGGGGAGCACTGAAGCTTTCTTT	TRBV6-2/TRBV6-3	TRBD1	few	TRBJ1-1
CASSSGSQGTEAFF	TGCGCCAGCAGCTCTGGGTCCCAAGGAACTGAAGCTTTCTTT	TRBV5-1	-	many	TRBJ1-1
CSARRGAENTEAFF	TGCAGTGCTAGAAGGGGCGCGGAGAACACTGAAGCTTTCTTT	TRBV20-1	-	-	TRBJ1-1
CASSRSVEEQYF	TGTGCCAGCAGCAGGTCGGTTGAGGAGCAGTACTTC	TRBV6-1	-	many	TRBJ2-7
CASSWGAGGSSYEQYF	TGTGCCAGCAGCTGGGGGGCGGGTGGGAGCTCCTACGAGCAGTACTTC	TRBV7-2	-	many	TRBJ2-7
CASSTRDVGGEQFF	TGTGCCAGCAGCACCCGGGACGTCGGCGGCGAGCAGTTCTTC	TRBV9	-	few	TRBJ2-1
CASSIKENTEAFF	TGTGCCAGTAGTATAAAAGAGAACACTGAAGCTTTCTTT	TRBV19	-	few	TRBJ1-1
CASSPGDRGSNQPQHF	TGTGCCAGCAGTCCGGGCGACAGGGGGAGCAATCAGCCCCAGCATTTT	TRBV6-1	TRBD1	many	TRBJ1-5
CASSPFLGLAGGTDTQYF	TGTGCCAGCAGCCCCTTCCTGGGACTAGCGGGAGGAACAGATACGCAGTATTTT	TRBV11-2	TRBD2	many	TRBJ2-3
CATSDFPRDEQFF	TGTGCCACCAGTGATTTTCCGCGGGATGAGCAGTTCTTC	TRBV24-1	-	-	TRBJ2-1
CSAERGLAGPETQYF	TGCAGTGCCGAACGAGGACTAGCGGGACCAGAGACCCAGTACTTC	TRBV20-1	TRBD2	-	TRBJ2-5
CASKLADSYEQYF	TGTGCCAGCAAACTAGCGGATTCCTACGAGCAGTACTTC	TRBV7-9	TRBD2	once	TRBJ2-7
CASIRQGVGTDTQYF	TGTGCCAGCATTAGACAGGGTGTTGGAACAGATACGCAGTATTTT	TRBV12-3/TRBV12-4	TRBD1	many	TRBJ2-3
CASTLGSLGRASPLHF	TGTGCCAGCACCCTGGGCAGTTTAGGACGTGCCTCACCCCTCCACTTT	TRBV12-3/TRBV12-4	-	many	TRBJ1-6
CASTRTRGGLYEQYF	TGTGCCAGCACGAGAACGCGGGGGGGCCTGTACGAGCAGTACTTC	TRBV28	TRBD2	many	TRBJ2-7
CASGLALAGHNEQFF	TGTGCTAGTGGTTTGGCACTAGCGGGGCACAATGAGCAGTTCTTC	TRBV12-5	TRBD2	few	TRBJ2-1
CASSWGPEGVEAFF	TGTGCCAGCAGTTGGGGCCCCGAGGGCGTTGAAGCTTTCTTT	TRBV12-3/TRBV12-4	-	many	TRBJ1-1
CASSLDSSRGYTF	TGTGCCAGCAGCTTGGACAGCTCGCGTGGCTACACCTTC	TRBV7-2	-	many	TRBJ1-2
CASSFLTSGGIGGTDTQYF	TGTGCCAGCAGTTTCCTGACTAGCGGGGGAATTGGGGGCACAGATACGCAGTATTTT	TRBV27	TRBD2	few	TRBJ2-3
CAWAGLAGELFF	TGTGCCTGGGCGGGACTAGCCGGGGAGCTGTTTTTT	TRBV30	TRBD2	many	TRBJ2-2
CATGASTDTQYF	TGTGCCACGGGAGCTAGCACAGATACGCAGTATTTT	TRBV28	-	many	TRBJ2-3
CASSDHSREFDQPQHF	TGTGCCAGCAGTGACCATTCCAGGGAATTTGATCAGCCCCAGCATTTT	TRBV6-5	-	many	TRBJ1-5
CASSYSRSGALNSPLHF	TGTGCCAGCAGTTACTCGAGGTCGGGGGCTCTGAATTCACCCCTCCACTTT	TRBV6-5	-	once	TRBJ1-6